Below are 29 T cell receptor beta chains sequenced from a single sample in a study of T cell responses to AZD1222 COVID-19 vaccine. Only in-frame clones appear in the TCRdb table, and some are missing; sequencing was by immunoSEQ multiplex PCR. There are more than 150,000 clones in the sample; more than 80% occur only once, and roughly 6.5% lies in the top ten. Sequenced material: peripheral blood, taken on day 0 of AZD1222 vaccination. Receptors were obtained from an adult in good health.

The rearrangement joins TRBV15 to TRBJ1-1; 8 nucleotides line up with TRBD1. Germline V lookup: CDR1 LNHNV, CDR2 YYDKDF (reference sequence). The CDR3 runs to 14 residues. Trimming cost V 2 bases and J 4 bases; bases outside gene matches: 3. In DNA form, the CDR3 reads TGTGCCACCAGCAGAAATACAGGGGGCACTGAAGCTTTCTTT. Translating gives CATSRNTGGTEAFF.

This clone is a singleton in its sample. J is TRBJ2-7 and V is TRBV19, with D unclear. The CDR3 contains 15 residues. The germline V and J ends were trimmed by 4 bases and 2 bases, with 15 bases remaining between them. Germline-derived CDR1 and CDR2 are LNHDA and SQIVND (reference sequence). The CDR3 nucleotides read TGTGCCAGTAGTAATCGGCAGATGAGCGCCTACGAGCAGTACTTC. Translation gives CASSNRQMSAYEQYF.

This clone has more than one count but fewer than ten. The chain is built from TRBV6-6 and TRBJ1-4; D unresolved. Trimming shortened V by 8 bases and J by 1 base, and 11 bases separated the two germline ends. The CDR3 consists of 14 residues. Germline CDR1 reads MNHNY; CDR2 reads SVGAGI (reference sequence). CDR3 region: CASRTAQTNEKLFF. The CDR3, as DNA: TGTGCCAGCCGGACGGCCCAAACTAATGAAAAACTGTTTTTT.

The rearrangement joins TRBV18 to TRBJ2-1; 12 bases fit TRBD1. Germline trimming cut 2 bases from V and 10 bases from J; bases unmatched to any gene: 12. CDR1 is KGHSH, CDR2 LQKENI, per germline. CDR3 length: 17 residues. The CDR3 is CASSPKEPGQGAEEQFF. In nucleotides, the CDR3 is TGTGCCAGCTCACCAAAGGAACCGGGACAGGGGGCAGAAGAGCAGTTCTTC.

This chain joins TRBV20-1 and TRBJ2-5; D ambiguous. The CDR3 has 11 amino acids. Germline-derived CDR1 and CDR2 are DFQATT and SNEGSKA (reference sequence). V was clipped by 6 bases and J by 5 bases, with 10 bases between them. CDR3 coding DNA: TGCAGTGCACCGACTCGGGAGACCCAGTACTTC. The encoded protein is CSAPTRETQYF.

The genes are TRBV7-2 and TRBJ2-3; D tentatively reads TRBD1 or TRBD2 (7 bases each). This CDR3 has 18 residues. V lost 2 bases and J 5 bases, leaving 23 bases between the germline ends. Germline CDR1 is SGHTA and CDR2 is FQGNSA. The DNA for the CDR3 is TGTGCCAGCAGCTTAATTGGACAGGCGGGAGTAAGTCAAGATACGCAGTATTTT. Its protein product is CASSLIGQAGVSQDTQYF.

This chain connects TRBV9 to TRBJ2-7, with D unclear. V was clipped by 0 bases and J by 0 bases, with 7 bases between them. Per germline, CDR1 SGDLS and CDR2 YYNGEE. CDR3 length: 14 residues. The CDR3 protein is CASSVEGFSYEQYF. For the CDR3, the DNA is TGTGCCAGCAGCGTAGAAGGGTTCTCCTACGAGCAGTACTTC.

The J gene is TRBJ2-5, the V gene TRBV2, with 13 positions matching TRBD2. Germline V lookup: CDR1 SNHLY, CDR2 FYNNEI. With V trimmed by 5 bases and J by 1 base, 1 base remained unmatched. The CDR3 sequence is 15 residues long. CDR3 bases: TGTGCCAGCAGTTGGACTAGCGGGGGCCAAGAGACCCAGTACTTC. Amino acid sequence: CASSWTSGGQETQYF.

In its sample, this clone was seen once. For the CDR3, the DNA is TGTGCCAGCTCACCAGACAGGGGAGGGAATGAAAAACTGTTTTTT. This translates into CASSPDRGGNEKLFF. The chain uses TRBV18 and TRBJ1-4, with 8 bases fitting TRBD1. The germline V gene has CDR1 KGHSH and CDR2 LQKENI. The junction had 4 bases not matched to a gene; V was cut back by 2 bases and J by 5 bases. The CDR3 extends over 15 amino acids.

A single count supports this clone. The chain is built from TRBV5-6 and TRBJ1-2; TRBD1 might be the D (5 bases). Trimming removed 0 bases at V and 4 bases at J, with 7 bases between. CDR1 SGHDT and CDR2 YYEEEE come from the germline V gene. This CDR3 spans 13 amino acids. The CDR3 is CASSLVGTYGYTF. The CDR3 DNA reads TGTGCCAGCAGCTTGGTAGGGACCTATGGCTACACCTTC.

V is TRBV19 and J is TRBJ1-3; unclear D gene. Trimming took 0 bases from V and 4 from J, leaving 10 bases between them. CDR1 and CDR2 from the germline V gene are LNHDA and SQIVND (reference sequence). The CDR3 totals 15 residues. The CDR3 bases are TGTGCCAGTAGTATAGATGGGCTCTCCGGAAACACCATATATTTT. Protein product: CASSIDGLSGNTIYF.

This chain uses TRBV5-4 with TRBJ1-6; 9 positions match TRBD1. The CDR3 contains 15 residues. V lost 4 bases and J lost 7; bases outside the gene matches: 6. Germline V gene data show CDR1 as SGHNT and CDR2 as YYREEE (reference sequence). In DNA, the CDR3 is TGTGCCAGCAGCCAGAGCGGGACAGGGAATTCACCCCTCCACTTT. Translating it yields CASSQSGTGNSPLHF.

The chain carries TRBV11-2 and TRBJ2-3, with D possibly being TRBD1 (5 bases). V lost 3 bases and J lost 0, with 16 bases in between. The CDR3 runs 17 residues. Germline V CDR1 and CDR2: SGHAT, FQNNGV. CDR3 DNA sequence: TGTGCCAGCAGCTTCCAGGGTAGGGCCTTAAGCACAGATACGCAGTATTTT. Protein sequence: CASSFQGRALSTDTQYF.

The genes are TRBV2 and TRBJ1-2, with no clear D. V shed 6 bases and J shed 7 bases, with 15 bases lying between them. This CDR3 spans 13 amino acids. Germline V gene data show CDR1 as SNHLY and CDR2 as FYNNEI. For the CDR3, the DNA is TGTGCCAGCAGGGAGATTGAGATACGTGGCTACACCTTC. It translates to CASREIEIRGYTF.

The J gene is TRBJ2-1, the V gene TRBV5-1, with TRBD2 identical over 10 bases. The junction had 7 bases not matched to a gene; V was cut back by 0 bases and J by 4 bases. Per the germline V gene, CDR1 is SGHRS and CDR2 is YFSETQ. The CDR3 runs 17 residues. The CDR3 DNA reads TGCGCCAGCAGCTTGGGACCAGCGGGAGGGGGATACAATGAGCAGTTCTTC. It specifies CASSLGPAGGGYNEQFF.

The chain combines TRBV7-2 with TRBJ2-1, with 9 bases identical to TRBD1. The germline CDR1 and CDR2 sequences are SGHTA and FQGNSA. The V gene end was trimmed by 5 bases and the J gene end by 2 bases; junction bases not matched to a gene: 7. This CDR3 is built from 16 residues. Here the CDR3 reads CASSPPDRGPYNEQFF. The CDR3 DNA reads TGTGCCAGCAGCCCCCCGGACAGGGGCCCCTACAATGAGCAGTTCTTC.

This chain links TRBV30 with TRBJ1-5, with 11 bases fitting TRBD1. The V and J ends lost 1 base and 4 bases, in that order; junction bases with no gene match: 6. The CDR3 has 16 amino acids. Germline values: CDR1 GTSNPN, CDR2 SVGIG (reference sequence). This CDR3 reads CAWSGPGTGGNQPQHF. For the CDR3, the DNA is TGTGCCTGGAGTGGACCCGGGACAGGGGGGAATCAGCCCCAGCATTTT.

In its sample, this clone was seen once. This rearrangement joins TRBV9 to TRBJ1-1, with unresolved D. The CDR3 spans 13 residues. Germline V lookup: CDR1 SGDLS, CDR2 YYNGEE. Trimming shortened V by 3 bases and J by 0 bases, and 6 bases separated the two germline ends. The CDR3 spells CASSAILNTEAFF. In DNA, the CDR3 is TGTGCCAGCAGCGCCATATTGAACACTGAAGCTTTCTTT.

The genes are TRBV7-2 and TRBJ1-2, with 7 bases matching TRBD1. The CDR3 runs to 15 residues. The ends lost 3 bases at V and 3 bases at J; junction bases unmatched: 7. The V gene's germline CDR1 is SGHTA and CDR2 FQGNSA. CDR3 nucleotide sequence: TGTGCCAGCAGCTTGACCGGGACAGCTCACTATGGCTACACCTTC. This gives the protein CASSLTGTAHYGYTF.

The rearrangement joins TRBV19 to TRBJ2-2; no clear D gene. V was shortened by 4 bases and J by 5 bases, with 11 bases between the two germline ends. This CDR3 is 14 amino acids long. Germline V gives CDR1 LNHDA, CDR2 SQIVND (reference sequence). CDR3 DNA sequence: TGTGCCAGTAGTACCCCGGACGGGACCGGGGAGCTGTTTTTT. Translated, it gives CASSTPDGTGELFF.

Here the CDR3 DNA reads TGTGCCAGCAGTGAAGGTGAGGGGTCCTACAATGAGCAGTTCTTC. It is translated as CASSEGEGSYNEQFF. V and J are TRBV6-1 and TRBJ2-1; D may match TRBD1 or TRBD2 (5 bases each). The germline V gene encodes CDR1 MNHNS and CDR2 SASEGT. Trimming took 1 base from V and 1 from J, leaving 8 bases between them. This CDR3 has 15 residues.

V and J are TRBV27 and TRBJ2-1; either TRBD1 or TRBD2 may supply D (5 bases each). The CDR3 is 16 amino acids. Germline CDR1 is MNHEY and CDR2 is SMNVEV (reference sequence). The V end lost 0 bases, the J end lost 4 bases, and 13 bases lay between the germline ends. The CDR3 sequence: CASSLSRGRSYNEQFF. DNA for the CDR3: TGTGCCAGCAGTTTATCGAGGGGACGGAGTTACAATGAGCAGTTCTTC.

J is TRBJ1-5 and V is TRBV5-8; tentatively, D is TRBD1 (5 bases). Germline values: CDR1 SGHTS, CDR2 YDEGEE. The germline V and J ends were trimmed by 4 bases and 3 bases, with 11 bases remaining between them. CDR3 length: 14 amino acids. The CDR3: CASSTGRFNQPQHF. The CDR3 coding sequence is TGTGCCAGCAGCACGGGACGGTTCAATCAGCCCCAGCATTTT.

This clone was seen just once. J is TRBJ2-5 and V is TRBV5-8, with D possibly being TRBD1 (6 bases). The germline V gene encodes CDR1 SGHTS and CDR2 YDEGEE. The V end lost 6 bases, the J end lost 0 bases, and 15 bases lay between the germline ends. The CDR3 sequence is 15 residues long. The CDR3 DNA reads TGTGCCAGCAAATGGGGGCAGGGGTACCAAGAGACCCAGTACTTC. Amino acid sequence: CASKWGQGYQETQYF. Together with reference TRBV5-8 and TRBJ2-5, the CDR3 gives the full variable domain: EAGVTQSPTHLIKTRGQQATLRCSPISGHTSVYWYQQALGLGLQFLLWYDEGEERNRGNFPPRFSGRQFPNYSSELNVNALELEDSALYLCASKWGQGYQETQYFGPGTRLLVL.

The genes are TRBV29-1 and TRBJ2-7, with a possible D match to TRBD2 (6 bases). The ends were cut back, 5 bases at V and 2 bases at J, with 13 bases in the middle. The V gene's germline CDR1 is SQVTM and CDR2 ANQGSEA. The CDR3 is 13 amino acids. CDR3 protein: CSVMGLLTYEQYF. In DNA, the CDR3 is TGCAGCGTTATGGGACTCCTGACCTACGAGCAGTACTTC.

The chain joins TRBV11-3 to TRBJ2-2; 9 bases match TRBD1. After removal of 5 bases from V and 7 bases from J, the junction contained 8 bases not matched to a gene. Germline assignment: CDR1 SGHNT and CDR2 YENEEA. The CDR3 consists of 15 residues. Written as DNA, the CDR3 is TGTGCCAGCAGCCATAACAGGGGGCGCGGCGGGGAGCTGTTTTTT. Amino acid sequence: CASSHNRGRGGELFF.

In this sample, this clone turned up once. The chain uses TRBV28 and TRBJ1-2; D may be TRBD1 (6 bases). Germline V gene lookup returns CDR1 MDHEN and CDR2 SYDVKM. Trimming pared 6 bases from V and 4 bases from J, leaving 15 bases between. This CDR3 region has 14 residues. CDR3 amino acids: CASRAQGSSYGYTF. In DNA, the CDR3 is TGTGCCAGCAGGGCCCAGGGGAGCAGCTATGGCTACACCTTC.

The chain has TRBV7-9 and TRBJ2-1; no clear D. CDR1 is SEHNR and CDR2 is FQNEAQ in the germline V gene (reference sequence). V dropped 3 bases and J dropped 7 bases, with 10 bases sitting between them. The CDR3 is made up of 13 amino acids. The CDR3 sequence is CASSFPAGNEQFF. CDR3 nucleotides: TGTGCCAGCAGCTTCCCTGCCGGGAATGAGCAGTTCTTC.

The J gene is TRBJ1-5, the V gene TRBV7-9, with TRBD1 matching over 8 bases. The CDR3 sequence is 14 residues long. Unmatched junction bases numbered 6, after V lost 5 bases and J lost 6 bases. Germline V gene sequence: CDR1 SEHNR, CDR2 FQNEAQ (reference sequence). DNA of the CDR3: TGTGCCAGCAGCCCGGAACAGGGGGGTCAGCCCCAGCATTTT. It codes for CASSPEQGGQPQHF.